This TCR beta chain was recovered during a study of Ad26.COV2.S vaccination and SARS-CoV-2 variants. Points from the study as a whole: It was found that vaccine and placebo recipients had similar non-spike TCR breadth. Responses of spike-specific T cells (both CD8+ and CD4+) reportedly showed substantial breadth after vaccination. Recipients given vaccine exceeded placebo recipients in spike-specific TCR breadth. Measurements of TCR breadth and depth may have given underestimates of the total T cell responses.

Turning to this clone: Its antigen is still unknown.

TCRdb's table, derived via immunoSEQ multiplex PCR, lists solely in-frame clones and lacks some. The repertoire includes hundreds of thousands of clones, approximately 90% of them detected once, and about 3.9% sits in the top ten. This CDR3 has 13 residues. The ends were cut back, 3 bases at V and 0 bases at J, with 5 bases in the middle. The chain links TRBV12-3 or TRBV12-4 to TRBJ1-2, with D hard to call. This specimen consisted of peripheral blood, obtained after recovery from COVID-19. The sequence was collected from a human donor who had recovered from COVID-19. In nucleotides, the CDR3 is TGTGCCAGCAGTTTTTTACCTAACTATGGCTACACCTTC. It translates to CASSFLPNYGYTF.